Below, 32 T cell receptor beta chains from the same sample are listed, as sequenced in a study of T cells in Graves' hyperthyroidism and ophthalmopathy (dated by TCRdb to the late 2010s). Library generation was performed with multiplex PCR. The reads were generated on an Illumina HiSeq 2000. TCR beta CDR3 regions were amplified from RNA transcripts. The TCR CDR3 was subjected to a first round of RT-PCR using the HTBI primer set and the Qiagen OneStep RT-PCR kit. TCRdb reprocessing: public reads trimmed at Q25 with fastp, clones called with MiXCR, in-frame beta chains kept. Rows are unified per CDR3 protein, each entry keeping the most common DNA and genes. Across this sample there are about 480,000 distinct CDR3 sequences, with less than 25% seen only once. The ten largest clones represent roughly 49% of the sample. Sequenced material: blood. These receptor sequences come from a woman in her 70s with Graves' ophthalmopathy.

The rearrangement uses TRBV27 and TRBJ2-1; 11 nucleotides line up with TRBD2. Germline values: CDR1 MNHEY, CDR2 SMNVEV (reference sequence). This CDR3 is built from 15 residues. V shed 2 bases and J 15 bases; nucleotides not matched to a gene: 12. In DNA form, the CDR3 reads TGTGCCAGCAGTTTACAAACGGGACTAGCGGAACGGCGGTTCTTC. This translates into CASSLQTGLAERRFF.

This chain links TRBV12-3 or TRBV12-4 with TRBJ1-2, with a possible D match to TRBD1 (5 bases). V lost 5 bases and J lost 8, with 15 bases in between. CDR3 size: 13 residues. CDR3 nucleotide sequence: TGTGCCAGCAGTGGGGGAGCCACTGGGGGCTACACCTTC. Amino acids: CASSGGATGGYTF.

The rearrangement links TRBV20-1 to TRBJ2-7; D unresolved. The CDR3 runs 19 residues. Trimming cost V 6 bases and J 2 bases, with 32 bases left between them. CDR1 and CDR2 (germline): DFQATT, SNEGSKA (reference sequence). The CDR3 protein is CSAAPTGQDSFNRAYEQYF. CDR3 in DNA: TGCAGTGCCGCCCCAACTGGGCAGGATTCTTTCAACCGCGCCTACGAGCAGTACTTC.

J is TRBJ2-1 and V is TRBV10-3, with 10 bases lining up with TRBD1. The germline V gene encodes CDR1 ENHRY and CDR2 SYGVKD. V gave up 10 bases and J gave up 8 bases; unmatched junction bases: 8. This CDR3 region has 13 residues. CDR3: CATSSGTGDEQFF. CDR3 in DNA: TGTGCCACCAGCTCCGGGACAGGGGATGAGCAGTTCTTC.

To note about this clonotype: One junction end does not reproduce the germline sequence, and a read error may be involved. This rearrangement joins TRBV7-7 to TRBJ2-5, with D perhaps matching TRBD2 (5 bases). Looked up from germline, CDR1 is SSHAT and CDR2 is FNYEAQ (reference sequence). The CDR3 runs 14 residues. CDR3 sequence reads: CASSLEGSVGTQYF. CDR3 nucleotide sequence: TGTGCTAGCAGCTTAGAGGGTTCTGTTGGAACCCAGTACTTC.

This clonotype showed up many times. The chain recombines TRBV11-2 with TRBJ1-2; possible D gene TRBD1, 6 bases. Germline loops: CDR1 SGHAT, CDR2 FQNNGV. CDR3 length equals 14 residues. The V and J ends lost 5 bases and 0 bases respectively, with 10 bases between them. The CDR3 loop reads CASSTGAPNYGYTF. The CDR3, as DNA: TGTGCCAGCAGCACGGGGGCGCCTAACTATGGCTACACCTTC.

This clonotype showed up many times. The chain is built from TRBV2 and TRBJ2-1, with 9 bases that match TRBD2. Per the germline V gene, CDR1 is SNHLY and CDR2 is FYNNEI. The CDR3 contains 15 residues. Trimming removed 10 bases from V and 1 base from J; junction bases left unmatched: 8. Written as DNA, the CDR3 is TGTGCCACCGGTAGAGCGGGAGGTTCCTACAATGAGCAGTTCTTC. Protein: CATGRAGGSYNEQFF.

This clonotype was recorded many times. The genes are TRBV28 and TRBJ1-2, with D unresolved. V lost 3 bases and J 8 bases, leaving 7 bases between the germline ends. The CDR3 sequence is 11 residues long. Germline V gene sequence: CDR1 MDHEN, CDR2 SYDVKM. CDR3 residues: CASSFDGGYTF. CDR3 DNA: TGTGCCAGCAGTTTTGACGGCGGCTACACCTTC.

About this clonotype itself: The junction departs from germline at one end; a sequencing error may be responsible. The chain has TRBV18 and TRBJ2-5; the D gene is possibly TRBD2 (7 bases). CDR3 length: 15 residues. The V gene's germline CDR1 is KGHSH and CDR2 LQKENI. CDR3 residues: CVSSPPARGGETQYF. Written as DNA, the CDR3 is TGTGTCAGCTCACCACCGGCCAGGGGAGGGGAGACCCAGTACTTC.

This clonotype has ten or more counts. The chain combines TRBV30 with TRBJ1-2; no reliable D call. The CDR3 is made up of 12 amino acids. Germline CDR1 and CDR2: GTSNPN and SVGIG (reference sequence). Between the trimmed V and J ends, which lost 2 bases and 7 bases, there was a span of 11 bases. CDR3 region: CAWSNVNPGYTF. The CDR3 DNA is TGTGCCTGGAGTAACGTGAATCCTGGCTACACCTTC.

The chain has TRBV20-1 and TRBJ2-3; 12 nucleotides line up with TRBD1. Germline V CDR1 and CDR2: DFQATT, SNEGSKA (reference sequence). With 6 bases clipped from V and 3 bases from J, the junction kept 13 bases outside the gene matches. The CDR3 consists of 17 residues. CDR3 region: CSAQRGRDRGRTDTQYF. The CDR3 DNA sequence: TGCAGTGCGCAGCGGGGGCGGGACAGGGGGCGAACAGATACGCAGTATTTT.

This clonotype appeared a few times. The gene calls are TRBV20-1 and TRBJ1-5; D gene ambiguous. Trimming shortened V by 7 bases and J by 3 bases, and 13 bases separated the two germline ends. The CDR3 is made up of 13 amino acids. Germline CDR1 DFQATT, CDR2 SNEGSKA (reference sequence). The CDR3 loop reads CSGVGYNNQPQHF. The CDR3 DNA is TGCAGTGGGGTAGGGTATAACAATCAGCCCCAGCATTTT.

V and J are TRBV5-5 and TRBJ2-1; D is tentatively TRBD1 or TRBD2 (6 bases each). The germline CDR1 and CDR2 sequences are SGHKS and YYEKEE (reference sequence). V shed 2 bases and J shed 7 bases, with 13 bases lying between them. This CDR3 is built from 14 residues. The CDR3 nucleotides read TGTGCCAGCAGCTTATTTCCGGGGGCAAATGAGCAGTTCTTC. It encodes CASSLFPGANEQFF.

The chain employs TRBV7-9 and TRBJ2-7; no reliable D call. V was clipped by 6 bases and J by 3 bases, with 12 bases between them. This CDR3 comprises 13 residues. CDR1 and CDR2 (germline): SEHNR, FQNEAQ (reference sequence). CDR3 nucleotide sequence: TGTGCCAGCAGTAATGGACCGAGCTACGAGCAGTACTTC. Protein sequence: CASSNGPSYEQYF.

This clonotype has more than one count but fewer than ten. The chain links TRBV18 to TRBJ2-7, with D unclear. There are 14 residues in the CDR3. The germline gives CDR1 KGHSH, CDR2 LQKENI. The V gene lost 6 bases and the J gene lost 0 bases, with 12 bases spanning the gap. DNA of the CDR3: TGTGCCAGCTCTTACAACCTCGACTCCTACGAGCAGTACTTC. Translation gives CASSYNLDSYEQYF.

The chain couples TRBV29-1 to TRBJ2-7; 11 bases match TRBD2. This CDR3 is 14 amino acids long. V trimming: 6 bases; J trimming: 1 base; junction bases outside the gene matches: 5. Germline-derived CDR1 and CDR2 are SQVTM and ANQGSEA. The CDR3 spells CSVLTSGTSYEQYF. CDR3 nucleotide sequence: TGCAGCGTGCTGACTAGCGGGACGTCCTACGAGCAGTACTTC.

The rearrangement links TRBV7-8 to TRBJ2-3; D call uncertain. The CDR3 has 14 residues. Germline V lookup: CDR1 SGHVS, CDR2 FQNEAQ. Trimming took 4 bases from V and 0 from J, leaving 8 bases between them. The CDR3 DNA follows: TGTGCCAGCAGCTCAGGACCGAGCACAGATACGCAGTATTTT. Translated, it gives CASSSGPSTDTQYF.

The sample holds a few counts of this clonotype. The rearrangement joins TRBV24-1 to TRBJ2-2; the match to TRBD1 covers 7 bases. Looked up from germline, CDR1 is KGHDR and CDR2 is SFDVKD. CDR3 size: 12 residues. V dropped 10 bases and J dropped 3; count of bases not matched to a gene: 1. Here the CDR3 reads CATGQYTGELFF. DNA of the CDR3: TGTGCCACGGGACAGTACACCGGGGAGCTGTTTTTT.

This clonotype has only a few counts. The V gene is TRBV5-1, the J gene TRBJ2-2, with 8 bases lining up with TRBD2. The CDR3 contains 15 residues. Germline-derived CDR1 and CDR2 are SGHRS and YFSETQ. J was trimmed by 3 bases and V by 5 bases; bases with no gene match: 6. The DNA of the CDR3 is TGCGCCAGCAGTATTAGCGGGACTGACACCGGGGAGCTGTTTTTT. This gives the protein CASSISGTDTGELFF.

The J gene is TRBJ2-1, the V gene TRBV19, with D possibly matching TRBD2 (6 bases). The CDR3 length is 14 residues. In germline, CDR1 is LNHDA, CDR2 SQIVND (reference sequence). V was shortened by 1 base and J by 6 bases, with 10 bases between the two germline ends. CDR3 sequence reads: CASSIGRAINEQFF. CDR3 sequence (DNA): TGTGCCAGTAGTATAGGGAGGGCTATCAATGAGCAGTTCTTC.

The J gene is TRBJ2-3, the V gene TRBV9, with TRBD2 identical over 8 bases. Germline V gene sequence: CDR1 SGDLS, CDR2 YYNGEE. CDR3 length equals 15 residues. Trimming removed 2 bases from V and 2 bases from J; junction bases left unmatched: 4. CDR3 in amino acids: CASSVGTRHTDTQYF. In DNA form, the CDR3 reads TGTGCCAGCAGCGTTGGGACTAGGCACACAGATACGCAGTATTTT.

Points on this clonotype: At one boundary the junction diverges from the germline segment, which might be a read error. V and J are TRBV14 and TRBJ2-1, with TRBD2 identical over 8 bases. This CDR3 spans 16 amino acids. Germline CDR1 SGHDN, CDR2 FVKESK. The CDR3 spells CASSQVGSGRKGEQFF. The CDR3 DNA reads TGTGCCAGCAGTCAAGTGGGAAGCGGGAGAAAGGGTGAGCAGTTCTTC.

This clonotype was seen ten or more times. This sequence joins TRBV11-2 and TRBJ2-2; weak D call: TRBD2 (6 bases). Per the germline V gene, CDR1 is SGHAT and CDR2 is FQNNGV. V was cut by 5 bases and J by 2 bases, with 15 bases left in between. The CDR3 has 16 amino acids. CDR3 loop: CASSPRVAANTGELFF. The CDR3 nucleotides are TGTGCCAGCAGCCCCCGTGTAGCGGCCAACACCGGGGAGCTGTTTTTT. The whole variable domain, remainder taken from reference TRBV11-2 and TRBJ2-2, is EAGVAQSPRYKIIEKRQSVAFWCNPISGHATLYWYQQILGQGPKLLIQFQNNGVVDDSQLPKDRFSAERLKGVDSTLKIQPAKLEDSAVYLCASSPRVAANTGELFFGEGSRLTVL.

This rearrangement joins TRBV4-1 to TRBJ2-3, with D uncertain. CDR3 length: 12 residues. Trimming took off 1 base at V and 6 bases at J, with 5 bases between the two ends. Germline assignment: CDR1 MGHRA and CDR2 YSYEKL. The CDR3 region has the DNA TGCGCCAGCAGCCAAGCAGAGGATACGCAGTATTTT. Its protein is CASSQAEDTQYF.

This clonotype appeared a few times. Just one base apart from a much larger clone, this may be a read error. This chain joins TRBV9 and TRBJ2-3; no reliable D call. The V gene lost 4 bases and the J gene lost 2 bases, with 5 bases spanning the gap. Germline CDR1 reads SGDLS; CDR2 reads YYNGEE. The CDR3 has 12 residues. CDR3 sequence: CASSRTTDTQYF. CDR3 sequence (DNA): TGTGCCAGCAGCCGGACCACAGATACGCAGTATTTT.

This clonotype has more than one count but fewer than ten. The chain combines TRBV6-5 with TRBJ2-7; D remains unclear. Per the germline V gene, CDR1 is MNHEY and CDR2 is SVGAGI. This CDR3 is 13 amino acids long. The V and J ends lost 2 bases and 0 bases respectively, with 5 bases between them. DNA for the CDR3: TGTGCCAGCAGTTACCTAAACTCCTACGAGCAGTACTTC. Its protein product is CASSYLNSYEQYF.

The J gene is TRBJ2-7, the V gene TRBV5-1, with 7 bases lining up with TRBD1. J gave up 5 bases and V 2 bases, and 7 bases lay outside the gene matches. The CDR3 extends over 14 amino acids. CDR1 and CDR2 from the germline V gene are SGHRS and YFSETQ. CDR3 DNA sequence: TGCGCCAGCAGCTTAAGGGACAGTTTCAACGAGCAGTACTTC. Its protein is CASSLRDSFNEQYF. The full variable domain, in which reference TRBV5-1 and TRBJ2-7 provide the parts outside the CDR3, is KAGVTQTPRYLIKTRGQQVTLSCSPISGHRSVSWYQQTPGQGLQFLFEYFSETQRNKGNFPGRFSGRQFSNSRSEMNVSTLELGDSALYLCASSLRDSFNEQYFGPGTRLTVT.

The chain links TRBV7-9 to TRBJ2-2; 7 bases align to TRBD1. Germline CDR1 is SEHNR and CDR2 is FQNEAQ (reference sequence). This CDR3 has 16 amino acids. Trimming took 5 bases from V and 6 from J; bases not matched to a gene: 12. The CDR3 spells CASSPAGGSLPGELFF. The CDR3 DNA is TGTGCCAGCAGCCCGGCAGGGGGAAGCCTCCCCGGGGAGCTGTTTTTT.

This clonotype was seen many times. This chain connects TRBV28 to TRBJ1-1; 9 bases line up with TRBD1. The CDR3 runs 15 residues. J gave up 3 bases and V 5 bases, and 7 bases lay outside the gene matches. The germline V gene encodes CDR1 MDHEN and CDR2 SYDVKM. CDR3 in DNA: TGTGCCAGCAGTGCCTGGACAGGGGTGGACACTGAAGCTTTCTTT. It specifies CASSAWTGVDTEAFF.

This chain joins TRBV4-3 and TRBJ2-3; D is uncertain. The V gene lost 0 bases and the J gene lost 4 bases, with 11 bases spanning the gap. Germline CDR1 reads LGHNA; CDR2 reads YSLEER. The CDR3 is made up of 15 amino acids. The CDR3 DNA sequence: TGCGCCAGCAGCCAAGAGCAGGTCTTCCCAGATACGCAGTATTTT. This gives the protein CASSQEQVFPDTQYF.

This clonotype has a handful of counts. Written as DNA, the CDR3 is TGTGCCAGCTCATCTGGACAGCCCAATCAGCCCCAGCATTTT. Its translation: CASSSGQPNQPQHF. The chain employs TRBV18 and TRBJ1-5; D possibly corresponds to TRBD1 (6 bases). Trimming took 5 bases from V and 3 from J, leaving 11 bases between them. CDR3 length: 14 amino acids. Per germline, CDR1 KGHSH and CDR2 LQKENI.

The V call is TRBV7-8, the J call TRBJ1-4; D uncertain. Germline V gene lookup returns CDR1 SGHVS and CDR2 FQNEAQ. This CDR3 is built from 12 residues. V lost 3 bases and J 8 bases, leaving 7 bases between the germline ends. The CDR3 loop is CASSFFKEKLFF. Written as DNA, the CDR3 is TGTGCCAGCAGCTTTTTTAAGGAAAAACTGTTTTTT.